The rows below give T cell receptor beta chains drawn from one sample of a study of blood T cells in healthy people across ages. TCRdb called the 5' RACE reads again in MiXCR, with one record for every CDR3 protein. The data hold roughly 790,000 distinct CDR3 sequences, with roughly 44% observed a single time. Sequenced material: blood. Receptor source: an older woman in good health. Each CDR3 is given with its conserved first and last residue. A D gene is named only where the DNA matches it firmly. The size entry is marked missing in some rows and otherwise reads once, few, many or a size class.

>TRBV5-1|few|NA|TRBJ1-1
CASSKPGRNTEAFF
TGCGCCAGCAGCAAACCGGGACGGAACACTGAAGCTTTCTTT
>TRBV7-9|few|NA|TRBJ2-1
CASSLGSQTNNEQFF
TGTGCCAGCAGCTTAGGGTCACAGACCAACAATGAGCAGTTCTTC
>TRBV5-1|once|NA|TRBJ2-5
CASSLVGIPGGNEQYF
TGCGCCAGCAGCTTGGTGGGGATCCCAGGGGGGAATGAGCAGTACTTC
>TRBV9|NA|TRBD2|TRBJ2-1
CASRAGGELSYNEQFF
TGTGCCAGCAGAGCGGGGGGGGAGCTCTCCTACAATGAGCAGTTCTTC
>TRBV5-1|NA|NA|TRBJ2-7
CASSWGAGEYEQYF
TGCGCCAGCAGCTGGGGCGCGGGCGAGTACGAGCAGTACTTC
>TRBV7-2|few|TRBD1|TRBJ2-7
CASSFPGQGYNEQYF
TGTGCCAGCAGCTTCCCGGGACAGGGCTACAATGAGCAGTACTTC
>TRBV29-1|NA|TRBD2|TRBJ2-7
CSVAREGNEQYF
TGCAGCGTTGCGCGGGAGGGGAATGAGCAGTACTTC
>TRBV6-2/TRBV6-3|NA|NA|TRBJ1-5
CASTGQNQPQHF
TGTGCCAGCACCGGACAGAATCAGCCCCAGCATTTT
>TRBV7-2|many|TRBD2|TRBJ2-6
CASSFLVLAGDSGANVLTF
TGTGCCAGCAGCTTTTTGGTGCTAGCGGGAGACTCTGGGGCCAACGTCCTGACTTTC
>TRBV7-2|NA|NA|TRBJ2-5
CASSLSQGGETQYF
TGTGCCAGCAGCTTATCCCAGGGGGGGGAGACCCAGTACTTC
>TRBV2|few|NA|TRBJ2-7
CASSALPYEQYF
TGTGCCAGCAGCGCTCTCCCCTACGAGCAGTACTTC
>TRBV20-1|NA|NA|TRBJ2-5
CSARVGGQGETQYF
TGCAGTGCTAGAGTAGGGGGGCAGGGGGAGACCCAGTACTTC
>TRBV3-1|NA|NA|TRBJ2-4
CASSSFQNIQYF
TGTGCCAGCAGCTCCTTCCAAAACATTCAGTACTTC
>TRBV28|few|NA|TRBJ2-4
CASVGAGAGTAKNIQYF
TGTGCCAGCGTCGGTGCTGGCGCCGGGACAGCCAAAAACATTCAGTACTTC
>TRBV20-1|once|NA|TRBJ2-5
CSATRINRPGSQETQYF
TGCAGTGCTACGAGGATTAACAGACCGGGAAGTCAAGAGACCCAGTACTTC
>TRBV7-2|NA|NA|TRBJ1-1
CASNLDSLNTEAFF
TGTGCCAGCAACTTGGACAGCTTGAATACTGAAGCTTTCTTT
>TRBV3-1|few|TRBD1|TRBJ2-7
CASSPTGDRTYEQYF
TGTGCCAGCAGCCCCACAGGGGACAGAACCTACGAGCAGTACTTC
>TRBV2|NA|NA|TRBJ2-7
CASSEGTDYEQYF
TGTGCCAGCAGTGAAGGTACCGACTACGAGCAGTACTTC
>TRBV4-2|NA|NA|TRBJ1-6
CASSQVLQGNSPLHF
TGTGCCAGCAGCCAAGTGCTACAGGGCAATTCACCCCTCCACTTT
>TRBV27|once|TRBD1|TRBJ2-5
CASSLFSGGQQETQYF
TGTGCCAGCAGTTTATTTTCTGGGGGACAGCAAGAGACCCAGTACTTC
>TRBV3-1|few|TRBD1|TRBJ2-7
CASSQVGTGVTYEQYF
TGTGCCAGCAGCCAAGTCGGGACAGGGGTTACCTACGAGCAGTACTTC
>TRBV7-2|NA|TRBD1|TRBJ1-1
CASSLARQGLNTEAFF
TGTGCCAGCAGCTTAGCCCGACAGGGGCTGAACACTGAAGCTTTCTTT
>TRBV9|once|TRBD2|TRBJ2-3
CASSFREGQADTQYF
TGTGCCAGCAGCTTCAGGGAGGGGCAGGCAGATACGCAGTATTTT
>TRBV20-1|NA|NA|TRBJ2-3
CSASTAREIGDTQYF
TGCAGTGCTAGTACCGCTCGAGAGATAGGGGATACGCAGTATTTT
>TRBV7-3|few|NA|TRBJ2-7
CASSAGPGSYEQYF
TGTGCCAGCAGCGCGGGTCCTGGCTCCTACGAGCAGTACTTC
>TRBV7-3|once|TRBD1|TRBJ1-1
CASRRGTGEGNTEAFF
TGTGCCAGCAGGCGCGGGACAGGGGAGGGAAACACTGAAGCTTTCTTT
>TRBV12-3/TRBV12-4|NA|NA|TRBJ2-3
CASSPGDGSADTEYF
TGTGCCAGCAGTCCGGGAGACGGGAGCGCAGATACGGAGTATTTT
>TRBV7-9|few|NA|TRBJ2-2
CASSSQWAGSNTGELFF
TGTGCCAGCAGCTCCCAATGGGCGGGTTCTAACACCGGGGAGCTGTTTTTT
>TRBV2|NA|TRBD2|TRBJ2-7
CASSDMGLAGSEQYF
TGTGCCAGCAGTGATATGGGACTAGCGGGGAGCGAGCAGTACTTC
>TRBV9|few|NA|TRBJ1-1
CASSPRWEVMNTEAFF
TGTGCCAGCAGCCCCCGTTGGGAGGTCATGAACACTGAAGCTTTCTTT
>TRBV20-1|NA|NA|TRBJ2-7
CSARDGTGPSYEQYF
TGCAGTGCTAGAGACGGGACGGGCCCCTCCTACGAGCAGTACTTC
>TRBV3-1|few|NA|TRBJ2-5
CASSQVGQETQYF
TGTGCCAGCAGCCAGGTGGGGCAAGAGACCCAGTACTTC
>TRBV6-2/TRBV6-3|few|NA|TRBJ2-7
CASISYEQYF
TGTGCCAGCATTAGTTACGAGCAGTACTTC
>TRBV2|NA|TRBD2|TRBJ2-1
CASRSGTTTYNEQFF
TGTGCCAGCAGATCCGGGACTACGACGTACAATGAGCAGTTCTTC
>TRBV27|few|TRBD2|TRBJ2-4
CASSMQGIGGGALRNEQYF
TGTGCCAGCAGTATGCAGGGTATTGGCGGGGGGGCCTTGAGGAATGAGCAGTACTTC
>TRBV10-3|many|NA|TRBJ2-7
CAISSDGSSYEQYF
TGTGCCATCAGCTCTGATGGAAGCTCCTACGAGCAGTACTTC
>TRBV10-3|NA|TRBD2|TRBJ2-5
CAISETGGYQETQYF
TGTGCCATCAGTGAAACCGGGGGGTACCAAGAGACCCAGTACTTC
>TRBV12-3/TRBV12-4|NA|NA|TRBJ1-1
CASSLESKDFMNTEAFF
TGTGCCAGCAGTTTAGAGAGTAAGGATTTCATGAACACTGAAGCTTTCTTT
>TRBV12-3/TRBV12-4|once|TRBD2|TRBJ2-5
CASSSPGLSVETQYF
TGTGCCAGCAGCTCACCGGGACTATCCGTAGAGACCCAGTACTTC
>TRBV11-2|NA|NA|TRBJ2-5
CASSLDEHPQYF
TGTGCCAGCAGCTTAGATGAACACCCCCAGTACTTC
>TRBV4-1|NA|NA|TRBJ2-2
CASSRDSANTGELFF
TGCGCCAGCAGCCGGGACTCCGCGAACACCGGGGAGCTGTTTTTT
>TRBV12-3/TRBV12-4|NA|NA|TRBJ1-2
CASSFPGVHGYTF
TGTGCCAGCAGTTTCCCAGGGGTCCATGGCTACACCTTC
>TRBV2|few|NA|TRBJ2-7
CASSVPRYNEQYF
TGTGCCAGCAGTGTGCCTAGGTACAACGAGCAGTACTTC
>TRBV11-2|NA|NA|TRBJ1-1
CASNRRGGTEAFF
TGTGCCAGCAACAGGAGGGGAGGGACTGAAGCTTTCTTT
>TRBV7-8|NA|TRBD1|TRBJ2-7
CASSHGTAEQYF
TGTGCCAGCAGCCACGGGACAGCCGAGCAGTACTTC
>TRBV9|NA|TRBD2|TRBJ2-5
CASQPRAGAPGSYGQYF
TGTGCCAGTCAGCCTCGAGCGGGAGCTCCGGGCTCCTACGGGCAGTACTTC
>TRBV29-1|many|TRBD2|TRBJ2-5
CSVSLGAATGTSGRWRETQYF
TGCAGCGTTTCGCTAGGGGCAGCGACCGGGACTAGCGGGAGATGGAGAGAGACCCAGTACTTC
>TRBV5-7|few|TRBD2|TRBJ2-1
CARALAGGSYNEQFF
TGTGCCAGAGCATTAGCGGGAGGGTCCTACAATGAGCAGTTCTTC
>TRBV7-2|few|NA|TRBJ2-3
CASSLQRDTDTQYF
TGTGCCAGCAGCTTACAGCGAGACACAGATACGCAGTATTTT
>TRBV7-2|NA|TRBD2|TRBJ2-3
CASSLILAGGGVQDTQYF
TGTGCCAGCAGCCTGATACTAGCGGGAGGTGGTGTACAAGATACGCAGTATTTT
>TRBV7-2|few|TRBD2|TRBJ2-5
CASSLRGLAGGIIRETQYF
TGTGCCAGCAGCTTAAGGGGTCTAGCGGGGGGGATAATTAGAGAGACCCAGTACTTC